A single sample gave rise to the 6 T cell receptor beta chains below, sequenced in a study of CD8 T cells in Susac syndrome. The authors reverse transcribed about 0.45 to 1 ug RNA with random hexamers. One entry per CDR3 protein results from TCRdb running MiXCR on the immunoSEQ multiplex PCR reads. The repertoire includes about 210,000 distinct CDR3 sequences, approximately 94% of them detected once, and around 0.15% sits in the top ten. Sequenced input: CD4+ T cells from PBMCs. These receptors were obtained from a human donor with Susac syndrome.

V and J are TRBV20-1 and TRBJ2-5; a possible D gene is TRBD2 (6 bases). Germline lookup yields CDR1 DFQATT and CDR2 SNEGSKA (reference sequence). The CDR3 is made up of 14 amino acids. The V end was cut by 1 base, the J end by 4 bases, with 13 bases between. CDR3 loop: CSARVKEGRETQYF. The CDR3 DNA follows: TGCAGTGCTAGAGTTAAGGAGGGGCGAGAGACCCAGTACTTC.

This chain links TRBV9 with TRBJ2-7; D remains unclear. Germline V gene sequence: CDR1 SGDLS, CDR2 YYNGEE. With 0 bases removed from V and 3 bases from J, the gap between germline ends came to 7 bases. The CDR3 spans 13 residues. Here the CDR3 DNA reads TGTGCCAGCAGCGTAGGGCCAGACTACGAGCAGTACTTC. Translating gives CASSVGPDYEQYF.

V is TRBV20-1 and J is TRBJ2-2; possibly TRBD1 or TRBD2 for D (7 bases each). The CDR3 spans 15 residues. V was clipped by 2 bases and J by 4 bases, with 14 bases between them. In germline, CDR1 is DFQATT, CDR2 SNEGSKA (reference sequence). Written as DNA, the CDR3 is TGCAGTGCTAGACAAAGCGGGGACAGCACCGGGGAGCTGTTTTTT. It yields the protein CSARQSGDSTGELFF.

The chain recombines TRBV6-2 or TRBV6-3 with TRBJ1-5; 9 bases line up with TRBD1. With V trimmed by 5 bases and J by 6 bases, 8 bases remained unmatched. This CDR3 is 15 amino acids long. Germline CDR1 reads MNHEY; CDR2 reads SVGEGT. CDR3 in amino acids: CASSNGQGPGQPQHF. Written as DNA, the CDR3 is TGTGCCAGCAGTAATGGACAGGGGCCGGGTCAGCCCCAGCATTTT.

V and J are TRBV20-1 and TRBJ1-1; 10 nucleotides match TRBD1. Germline trimming cut 5 bases from V and 5 bases from J; bases unmatched to any gene: 8. The germline V gene encodes CDR1 DFQATT and CDR2 SNEGSKA (reference sequence). This CDR3 spans 14 amino acids. CDR3 coding DNA: TGCAGTGCTCAACGACAGGGGGCAAGTACTGAAGCTTTCTTT. It encodes CSAQRQGASTEAFF.

The chain links TRBV25-1 to TRBJ2-7; either TRBD1 or TRBD2 may fit D (5 bases each). The germline V and J ends were trimmed by 1 base and 0 bases, with 13 bases remaining between them. The CDR3 runs 16 residues. Germline V gene sequence: CDR1 MGHDK, CDR2 SYGVNS. DNA for the CDR3: TGTGCCAGCAGTGAATCAAGGAAGGGGAGCTCCTACGAGCAGTACTTC. Protein sequence: CASSESRKGSSYEQYF.